The source of this TCR beta chain is a study of cytomegalovirus exposure and HLA in healthy donors. Overall study findings and caveats: Specificity for CMV antigens was confirmed in vitro for three of the CMV-associated chains. Donors were assumed by presence/absence analyses to have roughly uniform sequencing depth. Being indistinguishable, some V segments were excluded, TRBV6-2 and TRBV6-3 among them.

Germline assignment: CDR1 SGHTA and CDR2 FQGNSA. The CDR3 sequence is 15 residues long. The V end lost 1 base, the J end lost 0 bases, and 9 bases lay between the germline ends. Points on this clone: What it binds is not known.

The primer mix had 60 Vbeta and 13 Jbeta primers. Repertoires were generated with immunoSEQ multiplex PCR, while TCRdb's copy carries only in-frame clones and drops some. The sample includes hundreds of thousands of clones, roughly 70% of them seen just once. The chain links TRBV7-2 to TRBJ1-2, with D unclear. The sequence derives from a female donor in good health and CMV-seronegative. Sequences were obtained from PBMCs. The CDR3, as DNA: TGTGCCAGCAGCTTAGTCAGGATGCCTAACTATGGCTACACCTTC. It is translated as CASSLVRMPNYGYTF.